This is a list of T cell receptor beta chains from one sample in a study of T cell responses to AZD1222 COVID-19 vaccine. Measured with immunoSEQ multiplex PCR; TCRdb has only the in-frame clones, and not every one. The top ten clones hold roughly 4.8% of a sample with 80,000 to 90,000 clones, more than 75% of them seen once. The specimen was peripheral blood, collected on day 0 of MenACWY control vaccination. The receptors stem from an adult in good health. The CDR3 runs from the conserved cysteine through the conserved F or W. A D gene is named only where the DNA matches it firmly. Expanded clones are given a class, and other clones once, few, many or no size at all.

j_gene | abundance | d_gene | v_gene | CDR3aa | CDR3nt
TRBJ1-4 | once | NA | TRBV28 | CASSLNWVGEKLFF | TGTGCCAGCAGTTTAAATTGGGTGGGTGAAAAACTGTTTTTT
TRBJ2-1 | NA | NA | TRBV28 | CASSSSRDSAGDEQFF | TGTGCCAGCAGTTCCTCGCGGGATTCGGCCGGCGATGAGCAGTTCTTC
TRBJ2-2 | NA | NA | TRBV4-3 | CASSQVGGNTGELFF | TGCGCCAGCAGCCAAGTGGGAGGGAACACCGGGGAGCTGTTTTTT
TRBJ2-5 | NA | NA | TRBV30 | CAWSVWREETQYF | TGTGCCTGGAGTGTCTGGAGGGAAGAGACCCAGTACTTC
TRBJ1-1 | NA | NA | TRBV15 | CATSRDGRDTEAFF | TGTGCCACCAGCAGAGATGGCCGGGACACTGAAGCTTTCTTT
TRBJ1-5 | NA | NA | TRBV5-6 | CASSRYVVDQPQHF | TGTGCCAGCAGCCGTTATGTGGTGGACCAACCCCAGCATTTT
TRBJ2-3 | NA | NA | TRBV19 | CASSTWTADTQYF | TGTGCCAGTAGTACCTGGACAGCAGATACGCAGTATTTT
TRBJ1-6 | NA | NA | TRBV28 | CASSLRQARDSPLHF | TGTGCCAGCAGTTTAAGACAGGCCCGTGATTCACCCCTCCACTTT
TRBJ2-7 | NA | NA | TRBV7-2 | CASSSVRVTEQYF | TGTGCCAGCAGCTCTGTCAGAGTGACCGAGCAGTACTTC
TRBJ1-6 | NA | NA | TRBV27 | CASSLKDRVLSPLHF | TGTGCCAGCAGTTTAAAGGATCGGGTTTTGTCACCCCTCCACTTT
TRBJ2-3 | NA | NA | TRBV28 | CASMADTQYF | TGTGCCAGCATGGCTGATACGCAGTATTTT
TRBJ1-1 | NA | NA | TRBV25-1 | CASVGRGLNTEAFF | TGTGCCAGCGTCGGACGGGGGTTAAACACTGAAGCTTTCTTT
TRBJ1-2 | NA | NA | TRBV24-1 | CATSDWGTPENGYTF | TGTGCCACCAGTGATTGGGGGACACCCGAGAATGGCTACACCTTC
TRBJ1-4 | NA | TRBD1 | TRBV28 | CASSLLQGAQSEKLFF | TGTGCCAGCAGTTTACTCCAGGGGGCCCAATCCGAAAAACTGTTTTTT
TRBJ2-7 | NA | TRBD1 | TRBV7-9 | CASSRDRGEIAEQYF | TGTGCCAGCAGCCGGGACAGGGGAGAGATCGCCGAGCAGTACTTC
TRBJ1-6 | NA | NA | TRBV20-1 | CSVQGSSPLHF | TGCAGTGTACAGGGAAGTTCACCCCTCCACTTT
TRBJ1-2 | NA | TRBD1 | TRBV19 | CASSSSGDRGGGYTF | TGTGCCAGTAGTTCTTCTGGGGACAGGGGTGGCGGCTACACCTTC
TRBJ1-1 | NA | NA | TRBV27 | CASSQGRGTEAFF | TGTGCCAGCAGTCAGGGACGGGGCACTGAAGCTTTCTTT
TRBJ2-7 | NA | NA | TRBV10-3 | CAISQASSYEQYF | TGTGCCATCAGTCAGGCGTCCTCCTACGAGCAGTACTTC
TRBJ2-2 | NA | NA | TRBV6-4 | CASSAQPNTGELFF | TGTGCCAGCAGTGCCCAGCCGAACACCGGGGAGCTGTTTTTT
TRBJ1-1 | NA | NA | TRBV4-3 | CASSQGAGNTEAFF | TGCGCCAGCAGCCAAGGGGCAGGGAACACTGAAGCTTTCTTT
TRBJ2-1 | NA | NA | TRBV3-1/TRBV3-2 | CASSHFGGNEQFF | TGTGCCAGCAGCCATTTTGGGGGGAATGAGCAGTTCTTC
TRBJ1-2 | NA | TRBD1 | TRBV29-1 | CSVDPGGDYGYTF | TGCAGCGTTGATCCAGGGGGGGACTATGGCTACACCTTC
TRBJ1-4 | NA | NA | TRBV28 | CASSPAAGSNEKLFF | TGTGCCAGCAGTCCCGCTGCGGGGTCTAATGAAAAACTGTTTTTT
TRBJ1-1 | once | TRBD1 | TRBV10-3 | CAISENRGLGTEAFF | TGTGCCATCAGTGAGAACAGGGGGTTAGGCACTGAAGCTTTCTTT
TRBJ1-2 | NA | NA | TRBV4-1 | CASSTPQGAYYGYTF | TGCGCCAGCAGCACCCCCCAGGGCGCGTATTATGGCTACACCTTC
TRBJ1-5 | NA | NA | TRBV27 | CASSPGSGWQPQHF | TGTGCCAGCAGTCCCGGATCGGGGTGGCAGCCCCAGCATTTT
TRBJ2-3 | NA | NA | TRBV29-1 | CSVLKVAGDTQYF | TGCAGCGTTCTGAAAGTGGCAGGAGATACGCAGTATTTT
TRBJ1-1 | NA | NA | TRBV3-1/TRBV3-2 | CASSQEWTEAFF | TGTGCCAGCAGCCAAGAGTGGACTGAAGCTTTCTTT
TRBJ1-4 | NA | NA | TRBV27 | CASSLGGGGEKLFF | TGTGCCAGCAGTTTGGGGGGCGGAGGTGAAAAACTGTTTTTT
TRBJ1-2 | once | NA | TRBV5-1 | CASSAAGSFGGYTF | TGCGCCAGCAGCGCGGCCGGGAGCTTTGGCGGCTACACCTTC
TRBJ2-2 | NA | NA | TRBV20-1 | CSARGTGELFF | TGCAGTGCTAGAGGTACCGGGGAGCTGTTTTTT
TRBJ2-1 | NA | NA | TRBV5-1 | CASSWGTLGRNEQFF | TGCGCCAGCAGCTGGGGGACCCTTGGGAGAAATGAGCAGTTCTTC
TRBJ2-2 | few | TRBD1 | TRBV28 | CASSLLGQADTGELFF | TGTGCCAGCAGTTTATTAGGACAGGCGGACACCGGGGAGCTGTTTTTT
TRBJ1-1 | few | NA | TRBV2 | CASTEWGTEAFF | TGTGCCAGCACTGAGTGGGGCACTGAAGCTTTCTTT
TRBJ2-7 | NA | TRBD2 | TRBV9 | CASSVGGGTAGSYEQYF | TGTGCCAGCAGCGTTGGGGGAGGGACGGCGGGGTCCTACGAGCAGTACTTC
TRBJ2-5 | NA | NA | TRBV20-1 | CSARVQETQYF | TGCAGTGCTAGAGTCCAAGAGACCCAGTACTTC
TRBJ1-4 | few | NA | TRBV5-1 | CASSLAADWSEKLFF | TGCGCCAGCAGCTTGGCCGCCGATTGGTCGGAAAAACTGTTTTTT
TRBJ1-2 | NA | NA | TRBV19 | CASDFGKSYGYTF | TGTGCCAGTGATTTTGGGAAGTCCTATGGCTACACCTTC
TRBJ1-1 | NA | TRBD1 | TRBV2 | CASTEGQGGLAFF | TGTGCCAGCACCGAGGGACAGGGAGGCTTGGCTTTCTTT
TRBJ1-5 | NA | NA | TRBV2 | CASSPHSNQPQHF | TGTGCCAGCAGTCCACATAGCAATCAGCCCCAGCATTTT
TRBJ1-4 | once | NA | TRBV2 | CASSEQGEEKLFF | TGTGCCAGCAGTGAACAGGGTGAGGAAAAACTGTTTTTT
TRBJ2-7 | NA | TRBD2 | TRBV2 | CASRSSGSYEQYF | TGTGCCAGCAGGTCTAGCGGCTCCTACGAGCAGTACTTC
TRBJ2-7 | once | NA | TRBV4-1 | CASSQRVQGVDEQYF | TGCGCCAGCAGCCAACGGGTCCAAGGGGTCGACGAGCAGTACTTC
TRBJ1-2 | NA | NA | TRBV7-8 | CASSPTRVAYGYTF | TGTGCCAGCAGCCCCACCAGGGTGGCCTATGGCTACACCTTC